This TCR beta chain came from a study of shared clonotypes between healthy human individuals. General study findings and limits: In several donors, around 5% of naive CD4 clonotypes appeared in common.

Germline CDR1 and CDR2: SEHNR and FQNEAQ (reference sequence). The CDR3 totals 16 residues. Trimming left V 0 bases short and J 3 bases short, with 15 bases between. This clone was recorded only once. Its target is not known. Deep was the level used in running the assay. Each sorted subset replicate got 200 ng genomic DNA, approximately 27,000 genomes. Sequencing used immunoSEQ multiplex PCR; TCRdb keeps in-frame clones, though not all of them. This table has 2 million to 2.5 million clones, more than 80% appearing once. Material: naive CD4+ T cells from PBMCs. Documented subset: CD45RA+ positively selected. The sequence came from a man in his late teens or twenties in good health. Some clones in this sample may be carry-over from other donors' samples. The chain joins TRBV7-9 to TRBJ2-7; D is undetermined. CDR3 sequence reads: CASSLAIHGTVYEQYF. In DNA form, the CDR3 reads TGTGCCAGCAGCTTAGCCATTCATGGAACCGTCTACGAGCAGTACTTC.